This T cell receptor (beta chain) came from a study of early T cells in non-severe SARS-CoV-2 infection. TCRdb re-called the 5' RACE reads through MiXCR, storing one row per CDR3 protein. The sample lists more than 60,000 distinct CDR3 sequences; more than 10% were seen once. The CDR3 is 16 residues long. Trimming took off 1 base at V and 3 bases at J, with 15 bases between the two ends. Germline CDR1 LNHNV, CDR2 YYDKDF (reference sequence). The chain carries TRBV15 and TRBJ1-2; TRBD1 might be the D (6 bases). The sample here was whole blood, taken at baseline. The origin of this receptor is an adult who was a healthcare worker with PCR-confirmed SARS-CoV-2 infection or an uninfected control (not recorded which). The donor label of this sample is uncertain. For the CDR3, the DNA is TGTGCCACCAGCAGAGTCTCGCAGGGGCTTTACTATGGCTACACCTTC. This encodes CATSRVSQGLYYGYTF.